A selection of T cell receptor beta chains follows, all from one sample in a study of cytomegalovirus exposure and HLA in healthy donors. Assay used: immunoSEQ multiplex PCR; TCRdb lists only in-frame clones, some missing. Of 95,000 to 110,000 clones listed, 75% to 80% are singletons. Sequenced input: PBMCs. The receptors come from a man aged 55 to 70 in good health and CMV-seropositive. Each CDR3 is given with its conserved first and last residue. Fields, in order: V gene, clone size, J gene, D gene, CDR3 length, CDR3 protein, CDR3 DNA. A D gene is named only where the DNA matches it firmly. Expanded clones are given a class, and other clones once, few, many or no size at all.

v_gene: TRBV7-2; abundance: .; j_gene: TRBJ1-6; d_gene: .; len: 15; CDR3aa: CASSLGGRVGSPLHF; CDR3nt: TGTGCCAGCAGCTTAGGGGGCAGGGTAGGTTCACCCCTCCACTTT
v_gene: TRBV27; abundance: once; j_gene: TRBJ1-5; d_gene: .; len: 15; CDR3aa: CASTQGGGGNQPQHF; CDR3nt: TGTGCCAGCACTCAAGGAGGGGGGGGCAATCAGCCCCAGCATTTT
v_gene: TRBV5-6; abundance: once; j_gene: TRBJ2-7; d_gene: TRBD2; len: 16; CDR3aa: CASSSVASGGRYEQYF; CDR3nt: TGTGCCAGCAGCTCTGTGGCTAGCGGGGGCCGATACGAGCAGTACTTC
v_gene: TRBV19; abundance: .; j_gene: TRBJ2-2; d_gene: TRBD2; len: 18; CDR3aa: CASSPKGLAGANTGELFF; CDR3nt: TGTGCCAGTAGTCCAAAGGGACTAGCGGGGGCGAACACCGGGGAGCTGTTTTTT
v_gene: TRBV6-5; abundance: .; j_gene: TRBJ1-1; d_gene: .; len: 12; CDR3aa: CASSFIGTEAFF; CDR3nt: TGTGCCAGCAGTTTTATCGGCACTGAAGCTTTCTTT
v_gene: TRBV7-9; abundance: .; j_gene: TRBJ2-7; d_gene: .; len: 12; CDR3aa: CASSPDLNEQYF; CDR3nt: TGTGCCAGCAGCCCCGACTTAAACGAGCAGTACTTC
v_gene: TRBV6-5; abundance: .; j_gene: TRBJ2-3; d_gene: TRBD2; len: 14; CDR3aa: CASSVLAGADTQYF; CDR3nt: TGTGCCAGCAGTGTCTTGGCGGGGGCAGATACGCAGTATTTT
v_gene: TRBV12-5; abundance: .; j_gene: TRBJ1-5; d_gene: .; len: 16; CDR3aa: CASGLVQGEARQPQHF; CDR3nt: TGTGCTAGTGGTTTGGTACAAGGGGAGGCGCGTCAGCCCCAGCATTTT
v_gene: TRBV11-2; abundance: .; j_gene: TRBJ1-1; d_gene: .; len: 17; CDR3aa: CASSLPVNGDSIPGAFF; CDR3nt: TGTGCCAGCAGCTTACCCGTCAATGGGGACTCCATCCCCGGAGCTTTCTTT
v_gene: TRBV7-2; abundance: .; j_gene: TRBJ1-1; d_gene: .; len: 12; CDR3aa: CASSPGWSEAFF; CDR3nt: TGTGCCAGCAGCCCGGGATGGAGTGAAGCTTTCTTT
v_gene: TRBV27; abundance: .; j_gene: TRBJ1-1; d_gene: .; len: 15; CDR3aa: CASRSNRAANTEAFF; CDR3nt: TGTGCCAGCAGGAGCAACAGGGCGGCGAACACTGAAGCTTTCTTT
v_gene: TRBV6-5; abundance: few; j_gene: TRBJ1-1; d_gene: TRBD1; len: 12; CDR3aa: CASRRTGEGAFF; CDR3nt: TGTGCCAGCAGACGGACAGGGGAGGGGGCTTTCTTT
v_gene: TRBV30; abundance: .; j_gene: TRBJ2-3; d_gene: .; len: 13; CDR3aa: CAWSVGGEFLTYF; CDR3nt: TGTGCCTGGAGTGTTGGAGGGGAATTCCTTACGTATTTT
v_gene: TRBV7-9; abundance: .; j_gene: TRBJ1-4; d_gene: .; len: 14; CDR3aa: CASSRGVGDEKLFF; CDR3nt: TGTGCCAGCAGCCGGGGGGTAGGAGATGAAAAACTGTTTTTT
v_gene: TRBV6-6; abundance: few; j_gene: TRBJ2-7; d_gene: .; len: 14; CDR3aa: CASSPDLPYYEQYF; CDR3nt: TGTGCCAGCAGTCCGGACTTACCCTACTACGAGCAGTACTTC
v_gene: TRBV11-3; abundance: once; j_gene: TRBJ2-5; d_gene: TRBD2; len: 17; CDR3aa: CASSLSAGAPGEETQYF; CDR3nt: TGTGCCAGCAGCTTATCAGCGGGGGCCCCTGGAGAAGAGACCCAGTACTTC
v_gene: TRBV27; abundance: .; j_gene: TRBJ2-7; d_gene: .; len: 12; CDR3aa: CASSSSSYEQYF; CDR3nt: TGTGCCAGCAGTTCTTCTAGTTATGAGCAGTACTTC
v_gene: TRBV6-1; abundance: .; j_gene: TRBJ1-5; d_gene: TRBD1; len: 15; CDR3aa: CASTKTGISNQPQHF; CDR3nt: TGTGCCAGCACCAAGACAGGGATTAGCAATCAGCCCCAGCATTTT
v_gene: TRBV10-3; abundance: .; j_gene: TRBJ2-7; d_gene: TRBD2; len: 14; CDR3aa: CAIRPGGSRGEQYF; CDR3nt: TGTGCCATCAGACCGGGGGGGTCCCGGGGCGAGCAGTACTTC
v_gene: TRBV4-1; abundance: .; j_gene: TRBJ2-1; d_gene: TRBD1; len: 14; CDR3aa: CASSRYRGPNEQFF; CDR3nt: TGCGCCAGCAGCCGGTACAGGGGACCCAATGAGCAGTTCTTC
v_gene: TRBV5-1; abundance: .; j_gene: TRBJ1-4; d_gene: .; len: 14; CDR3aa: CASSLAGPNEKLFF; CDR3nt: TGCGCCAGCAGCTTGGCAGGCCCTAATGAAAAACTGTTTTTT
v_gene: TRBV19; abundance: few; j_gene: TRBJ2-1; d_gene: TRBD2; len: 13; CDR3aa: CASSIRTSNEQFF; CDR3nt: TGTGCCAGTAGTATCCGGACTAGCAATGAGCAGTTCTTC
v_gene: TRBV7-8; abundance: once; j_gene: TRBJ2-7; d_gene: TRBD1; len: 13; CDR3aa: CASSRDRDYEQYF; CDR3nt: TGTGCCAGCAGCCGAGACAGGGACTACGAGCAGTACTTC
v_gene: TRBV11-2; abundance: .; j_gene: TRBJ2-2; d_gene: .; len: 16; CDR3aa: CAGRRSGGGNTGELFF; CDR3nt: TGTGCCGGGCGGAGATCAGGGGGAGGGAACACCGGGGAGCTGTTTTTT
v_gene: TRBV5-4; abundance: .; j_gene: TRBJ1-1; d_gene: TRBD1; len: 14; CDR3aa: CASSRGQKNTEAFF; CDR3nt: TGTGCCAGCAGCCGGGGACAGAAGAACACTGAAGCTTTCTTT
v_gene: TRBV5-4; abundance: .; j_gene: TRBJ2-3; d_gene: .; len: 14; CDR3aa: CASSPRQHRDTQYF; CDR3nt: TGTGCCAGCAGCCCTAGACAGCACAGAGATACGCAGTATTTT
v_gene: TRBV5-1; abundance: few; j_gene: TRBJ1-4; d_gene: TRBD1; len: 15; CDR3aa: CASSLSGTANEKLFF; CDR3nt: TGCGCCAGCAGCTTATCGGGGACAGCTAATGAAAAACTGTTTTTT
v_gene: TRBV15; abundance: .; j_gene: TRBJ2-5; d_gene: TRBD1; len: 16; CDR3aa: CATSRGQGSIVETQYF; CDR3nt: TGTGCCACCAGCAGAGGACAGGGTTCAATCGTCGAGACCCAGTACTTC
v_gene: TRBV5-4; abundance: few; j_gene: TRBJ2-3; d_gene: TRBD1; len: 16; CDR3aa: CASSLDLTGGSDTQYF; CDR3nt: TGTGCCAGCAGCCTAGACCTGACAGGGGGCAGTGATACGCAGTATTTT
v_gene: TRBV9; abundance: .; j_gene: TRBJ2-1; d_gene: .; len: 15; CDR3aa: CASSVDWSGYNEQFF; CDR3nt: TGTGCCAGCAGCGTAGATTGGAGTGGCTACAATGAGCAGTTCTTC
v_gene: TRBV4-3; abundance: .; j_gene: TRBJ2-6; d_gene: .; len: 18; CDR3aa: CASSLARFGGVGANVLTF; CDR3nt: TGCGCCAGCAGCCTGGCCAGGTTTGGGGGCGTTGGGGCCAACGTCCTGACTTTC
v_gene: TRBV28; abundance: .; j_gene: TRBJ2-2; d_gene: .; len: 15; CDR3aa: CASTYGLLGAGELFF; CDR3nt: TGTGCCAGCACTTATGGACTCCTGGGAGCCGGGGAGCTGTTTTTT
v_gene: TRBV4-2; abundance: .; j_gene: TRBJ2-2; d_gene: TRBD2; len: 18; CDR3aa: CASSPHGTSGGVTGELFF; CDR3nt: TGTGCCAGCAGCCCCCATGGGACTAGCGGGGGAGTAACCGGGGAGCTGTTTTTT
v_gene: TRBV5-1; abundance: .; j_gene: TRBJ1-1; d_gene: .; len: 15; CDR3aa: CASSLGDTMNTEAFF; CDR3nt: TGCGCCAGCAGCTTGGGAGATACCATGAACACTGAAGCTTTCTTT
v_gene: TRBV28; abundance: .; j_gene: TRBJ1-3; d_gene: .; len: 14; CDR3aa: CASLGGFSGNTIYF; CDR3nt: TGTGCCAGCTTAGGGGGTTTCTCTGGAAACACCATATATTTT
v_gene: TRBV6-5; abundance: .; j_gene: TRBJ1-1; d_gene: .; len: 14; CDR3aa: CASSVGTMNTEAFF; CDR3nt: TGTGCCAGCAGTGTCGGGACTATGAACACTGAAGCTTTCTTT
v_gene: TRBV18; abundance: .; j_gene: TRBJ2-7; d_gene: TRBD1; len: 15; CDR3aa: CASSTRHNGQAEQYF; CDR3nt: TGTGCCAGCTCAACGCGCCATAATGGACAGGCCGAGCAGTACTTC
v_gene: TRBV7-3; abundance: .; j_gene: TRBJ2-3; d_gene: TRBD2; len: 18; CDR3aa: CASSLYSRGGAYTDTQYF; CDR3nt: TGTGCCAGCAGCTTATATTCCCGGGGGGGGGCTTATACAGATACGCAGTATTTT
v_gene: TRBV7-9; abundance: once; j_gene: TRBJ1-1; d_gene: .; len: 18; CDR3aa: CSSSPLGGGPKMNTEAFF; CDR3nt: TGTTCCAGCAGCCCTCTCGGCGGGGGGCCTAAGATGAACACTGAAGCTTTCTTT
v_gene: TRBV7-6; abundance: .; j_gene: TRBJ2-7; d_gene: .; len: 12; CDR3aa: CASSSLPYEQYF; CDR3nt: TGTGCCAGCAGCTCCCTTCCCTACGAGCAGTACTTC
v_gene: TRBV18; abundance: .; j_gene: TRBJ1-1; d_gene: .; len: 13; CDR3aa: CASSDSSHTEAFF; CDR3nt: TGTGCCAGCTCAGACAGTTCGCACACTGAAGCTTTCTTT
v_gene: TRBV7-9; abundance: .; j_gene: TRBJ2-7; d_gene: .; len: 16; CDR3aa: CSSSSTTPGISYEQYF; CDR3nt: TGTTCCAGCAGCTCGACGACCCCAGGGATCTCCTACGAGCAGTACTTC
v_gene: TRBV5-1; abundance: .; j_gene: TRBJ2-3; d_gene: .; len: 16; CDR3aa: CASSSRQIPITDTQYF; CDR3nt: TGCGCCAGCAGCTCCCGACAGATCCCTATCACAGATACGCAGTATTTT
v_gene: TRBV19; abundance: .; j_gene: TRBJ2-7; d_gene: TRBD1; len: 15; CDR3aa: CASSRAGTGQAEQYF; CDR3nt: TGTGCCAGTAGCCGAGCCGGGACAGGGCAGGCCGAGCAGTACTTC
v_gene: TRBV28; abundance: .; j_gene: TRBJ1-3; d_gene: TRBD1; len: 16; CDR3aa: CASSYAWTGAGNTIYF; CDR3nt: TGTGCCAGCAGTTACGCGTGGACAGGGGCAGGAAACACCATATATTTT
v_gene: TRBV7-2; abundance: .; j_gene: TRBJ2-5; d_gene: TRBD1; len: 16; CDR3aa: CASSLAGAGGQETQYF; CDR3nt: TGTGCCAGCAGCTTAGCGGGCGCAGGGGGCCAAGAGACCCAGTACTTC
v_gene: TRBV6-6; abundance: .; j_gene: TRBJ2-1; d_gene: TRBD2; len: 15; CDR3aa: CASRAPGLAGHEQFF; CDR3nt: TGTGCCAGCAGAGCTCCGGGACTAGCGGGGCATGAGCAGTTCTTC
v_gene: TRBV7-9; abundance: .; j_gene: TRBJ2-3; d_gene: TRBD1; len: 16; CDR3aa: CASSSRTGRGPDTQYF; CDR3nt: TGTGCCAGCAGCTCCCGGACAGGGCGGGGACCAGATACGCAGTATTTT
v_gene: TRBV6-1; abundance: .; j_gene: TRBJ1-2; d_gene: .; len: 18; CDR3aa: CASSEEQGTSYRQDGYTF; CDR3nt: TGTGCCAGCAGTGAGGAACAGGGAACTTCCTATCGGCAGGATGGCTACACCTTC
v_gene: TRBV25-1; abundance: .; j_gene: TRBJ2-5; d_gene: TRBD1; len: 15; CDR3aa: CASSESGTGEKTQYF; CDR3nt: TGTGCCAGCAGTGAAAGTGGAACAGGGGAGAAGACCCAGTACTTC
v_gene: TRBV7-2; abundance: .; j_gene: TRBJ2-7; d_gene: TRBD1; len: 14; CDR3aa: CASSRQGGSYEQYF; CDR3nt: TGTGCCAGCTCCCGACAGGGTGGGTCCTACGAGCAGTACTTC
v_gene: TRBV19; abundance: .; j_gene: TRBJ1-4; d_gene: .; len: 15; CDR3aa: CASSPGFTTNEKLFF; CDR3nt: TGTGCCAGTAGTCCCGGGTTTACAACTAATGAAAAACTGTTTTTT
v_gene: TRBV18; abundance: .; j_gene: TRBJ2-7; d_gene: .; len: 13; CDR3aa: CASSPSQGHEQYF; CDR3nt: TGTGCCAGCTCACCCTCCCAGGGCCACGAGCAGTACTTC